This entry lists 15 T cell receptor beta chains sequenced from one sample in a study of T cell responses to AZD1222 COVID-19 vaccine. Measured with immunoSEQ multiplex PCR; TCRdb has only the in-frame clones, and not every one. The table includes about 100,000 clones, 80% to 90% detected once. The source was peripheral blood, collected on day 0 of AZD1222 vaccination. These receptors all stem from an adult in good health.

This sequence joins TRBV5-1 and TRBJ2-5; 7 nucleotides align to TRBD2. Trimming took 2 bases from V and 2 from J; bases not matched to a gene: 6. The CDR3 is made up of 15 amino acids. The germline gives CDR1 SGHRS, CDR2 YFSETQ. The CDR3 bases are TGCGCCAGCAGCTTTGGGCTAGCGGTACAAGAGACCCAGTACTTC. This sequence encodes CASSFGLAVQETQYF. Together with reference TRBV5-1 and TRBJ2-5, the CDR3 gives the full variable domain: KAGVTQTPRYLIKTRGQQVTLSCSPISGHRSVSWYQQTPGQGLQFLFEYFSETQRNKGNFPGRFSGRQFSNSRSEMNVSTLELGDSALYLCASSFGLAVQETQYFGPGTRLLVL.

The J gene is TRBJ1-2, the V gene TRBV29-1; 11 nucleotides line up with TRBD1. J was trimmed by 2 bases and V by 4 bases; bases with no gene match: 6. CDR1 and CDR2 from the germline V gene are SQVTM and ANQGSEA. CDR3 length: 15 residues. CDR3 DNA: TGCAGCGTTGGTAGGACAGGGGGCGACAACTATGGCTACACCTTC. Its translation: CSVGRTGGDNYGYTF.

The chain links TRBV6-4 to TRBJ1-1; D is uncertain. Germline V gene lookup returns CDR1 MRHNA and CDR2 SNTAGT. This CDR3 contains 13 residues. V dropped 2 bases and J dropped 1 base, with 5 bases sitting between them. For the CDR3, the DNA is TGTGCCAGCAGTGACCGGGAGAACACTGAAGCTTTCTTT. Residues: CASSDRENTEAFF.

The table lists this clone with a few counts. V usage is TRBV27 and J usage is TRBJ1-1; 7 bases line up with TRBD1. The V and J ends lost 4 bases and 1 base, in that order; junction bases with no gene match: 3. The CDR3 is 14 amino acids. Looked up from germline, CDR1 is MNHEY and CDR2 is SMNVEV (reference sequence). CDR3 in DNA: TGTGCCAGCAGTTGGGGGACAGCGAACACTGAAGCTTTCTTT. Protein: CASSWGTANTEAFF.

J is TRBJ1-5 and V is TRBV4-2; D is ambiguous. In germline, CDR1 is LGHNA, CDR2 YNFKEQ. The CDR3 contains 15 residues. The V gene lost 2 bases and the J gene lost 1 base, with 9 bases spanning the gap. The CDR3 coding sequence is TGTGCCAGCAGCCAACAACAGAGGAGCAATCAGCCCCAGCATTTT. Translation gives CASSQQQRSNQPQHF.

This chain links TRBV6-1 with TRBJ1-5; D ambiguous. This CDR3 region has 13 residues. Per the germline V gene, CDR1 is MNHNS and CDR2 is SASEGT. The germline V and J ends were trimmed by 3 bases and 7 bases, with 10 bases remaining between them. The CDR3 loop reads CASSDWIGQPQHF. In DNA form, the CDR3 reads TGTGCCAGCAGTGATTGGATTGGGCAGCCCCAGCATTTT.

The chain has TRBV5-4 and TRBJ1-4; 9 nucleotides line up with TRBD1. Germline assignment: CDR1 SGHNT and CDR2 YYREEE (reference sequence). This CDR3 has 14 amino acids. V lost 2 bases and J lost 7; bases outside the gene matches: 3. The CDR3 DNA is TGTGCCAGCAGCTTACAGGGGGCGGTTGAAAAACTGTTTTTT. It is translated as CASSLQGAVEKLFF.

This chain uses TRBV15 with TRBJ2-5; TRBD1 agrees at 12 bases. Germline V gives CDR1 LNHNV, CDR2 YYDKDF (reference sequence). The V segment lost 5 bases and the J segment 4 bases; nucleotides outside the gene matches: 17. The CDR3 loop spans 19 amino acids. This CDR3 reads CATSLFTPGTGGYGETQYF. The CDR3 region has the DNA TGTGCCACCAGCCTATTCACCCCCGGGACAGGGGGCTATGGAGAGACCCAGTACTTC.

This clone was seen a few times. This chain connects TRBV30 to TRBJ1-2; TRBD1 is a possible D gene (5 bases). The V end was cut by 3 bases, the J end by 0 bases, with 20 bases between. Germline V CDR1 and CDR2: GTSNPN, SVGIG (reference sequence). The CDR3 runs to 17 residues. CDR3 in DNA: TGTGCCTGGAGAGGGGCGAGATCAAGTCCAGCTAACTATGGCTACACCTTC. This gives the protein CAWRGARSSPANYGYTF.

This clone was observed a handful of times. The chain carries TRBV7-2 and TRBJ2-3; 8 bases map to TRBD1. CDR1 SGHTA and CDR2 FQGNSA come from the germline V gene. V trimming: 5 bases; J trimming: 2 bases; junction bases outside the gene matches: 6. The CDR3 is made up of 15 amino acids. The CDR3 reads CASSPSTGATDTQYF. DNA for the CDR3: TGTGCCAGCAGCCCCTCGACAGGGGCCACAGATACGCAGTATTTT.

This clone was found once. The chain has TRBV10-1 and TRBJ1-1; 7 bases line up with TRBD1. Per germline, CDR1 WNHNN and CDR2 SYGVQD (reference sequence). This CDR3 is 13 amino acids long. V trimming: 8 bases; J trimming: 0 bases; junction bases outside the gene matches: 3. The CDR3 loop is CASSGTVNTEAFF. The CDR3 DNA reads as TGCGCCAGCTCCGGGACAGTGAACACTGAAGCTTTCTTT.

The chain combines TRBV28 with TRBJ1-1; D gene uncertain. The ends were cut back, 6 bases at V and 1 base at J, with 6 bases in the middle. This CDR3 contains 12 residues. Germline CDR1 reads MDHEN; CDR2 reads SYDVKM. CDR3 DNA sequence: TGTGCCAGCAGATTCGGGAACACTGAAGCTTTCTTT. It is translated as CASRFGNTEAFF.

This sequence joins TRBV11-3 and TRBJ2-1; D is undetermined. V was trimmed by 0 bases and J by 3 bases, leaving 3 bases between them. The CDR3 runs 13 residues. Germline V gene data show CDR1 as SGHNT and CDR2 as YENEEA. The CDR3 DNA sequence: TGTGCCAGCAGCTTAGAAGGCTACAATGAGCAGTTCTTC. The encoded protein is CASSLEGYNEQFF.

This CDR3 is CASSQVQDYGQETQYF. DNA of the CDR3: TGCGCCAGCAGCCAAGTCCAGGATTACGGCCAAGAGACCCAGTACTTC. V and J are TRBV4-1 and TRBJ2-5; D gene ambiguous. V lost 1 base, J lost 1 base, and 13 bases lay in between. There are 16 residues in the CDR3. Germline V gives CDR1 MGHRA, CDR2 YSYEKL.

The CDR3 protein is CASSTRERYNEQFF. CDR3 nucleotide sequence: TGTGCCAGCAGCACGAGGGAGAGATACAATGAGCAGTTCTTC. The V and J genes are TRBV3-1 (or the pseudogene TRBV3-2) and TRBJ2-1; perhaps TRBD2 as D (5 bases). The CDR3 totals 14 residues. Germline V lookup: CDR1 LGHDT, CDR2 YNNKEL (reference sequence). V was clipped by 5 bases and J by 4 bases, with 12 bases between them.